These 5 T cell receptor beta chains came from one sample sequenced in a study of T cells in narcolepsy. Clones were read by immunoSEQ multiplex PCR, and TCRdb kept only the in-frame ones, dropping some. Of around 30,000 clones listed, 79% were seen once; the top ten hold 6.6%. The sequencing sample was made of memory (CD45RA-) CD4+ T cells from blood. The receptor set was obtained from a human donor in good health.

This clone ranks as medium-sized. The rearrangement links TRBV7-9 to TRBJ1-1; D gene unclear. The germline gives CDR1 SEHNR, CDR2 FQNEAQ (reference sequence). Trimming removed 6 bases at V and 10 bases at J, with 15 bases between. This CDR3 is 12 amino acids long. The CDR3 DNA follows: TGTGCCAGCAGTCCAGACGGGCGAGGAGCTTTCTTT. Residues: CASSPDGRGAFF. Full variable domain (missing parts from reference TRBV7-9 and TRBJ1-1): DTGVSQNPRHKITKRGQNVTFRCDPISEHNRLYWYRQTLGQGPEFLTYFQNEAQLEKSRLLSDRFSAERPKGSFSTLEIQRTEQGDSAMYLCASSPDGRGAFFGQGTRLTVV.

This clone was found once. The chain is built from TRBV2 and TRBJ1-6, with D perhaps matching TRBD1 (5 bases). V was pared by 2 bases and J by 5 bases, with 10 bases between. The CDR3 has 15 residues. Per germline, CDR1 SNHLY and CDR2 FYNNEI. The chain's CDR3 is CASSETGTDNSPLHF. As DNA, the CDR3 is TGTGCCAGCAGTGAAACCGGGACGGATAATTCACCCCTCCACTTT. Based on the CDR3 plus reference TRBV2 and TRBJ1-6, the full variable domain is EPEVTQTPSHQVTQMGQEVILRCVPISNHLYFYWYRQILGQKVEFLVSFYNNEISEKSEIFDDQFSVERPDGSNFTLKIRSTKLEDSAMYFCASSETGTDNSPLHFGNGTRLTVT.

The V gene is TRBV11-2, the J gene TRBJ2-5; the D gene could be TRBD1 or TRBD2 (5 bases each). The CDR3 runs 12 residues. V lost 3 bases and J 3 bases, leaving 5 bases between the germline ends. In germline, CDR1 is SGHAT, CDR2 FQNNGV. The CDR3 region is CASSLGEETQYF. CDR3 sequence (DNA): TGTGCCAGCAGCTTGGGGGAAGAGACCCAGTACTTC.

The chain links TRBV5-1 to TRBJ2-3; possibly TRBD1 for D (6 bases). With 4 bases removed from V and 1 base from J, the gap between germline ends came to 13 bases. CDR3 length: 15 residues. The germline CDR1 and CDR2 sequences are SGHRS and YFSETQ. This CDR3 is CASSQGYGGTDTQYF. In DNA, the CDR3 is TGCGCCAGCAGCCAGGGGTACGGGGGCACAGATACGCAGTATTTT.

V is TRBV11-1 and J is TRBJ2-7; 7 bases are a match to TRBD2. CDR1 and CDR2 (germline): SGHAT, FQDESV (reference sequence). J was trimmed by 0 bases and V by 7 bases; bases with no gene match: 6. This CDR3 region has 14 residues. CDR3 amino acids: CASKGGGRSYEQYF. CDR3 bases: TGTGCCAGCAAGGGCGGGGGACGCTCCTACGAGCAGTACTTC.